This entry lists 28 T cell receptor beta chains sequenced from one sample in a study of cytomegalovirus exposure and HLA in healthy donors. 60 Vbeta and 13 Jbeta primers were used in PCR. TCRdb keeps only in-frame clones here, not all; method: immunoSEQ multiplex PCR. The repertoire holds some 87,000 clones, with around four fifths as singletons. The specimen was PBMCs. All receptors come from a man aged 45-65 years in good health and CMV-seropositive.

This clone was recorded once. The chain recombines TRBV4-1 with TRBJ1-4; D gene unclear. From germline, CDR1 is MGHRA and CDR2 YSYEKL. The CDR3 covers 17 residues. The germline V and J ends were trimmed by 1 base and 0 bases, with 12 bases remaining between them. In DNA, the CDR3 is TGCGCCAGCAGCCAAGGCTCAACTTTCGCAACTAATGAAAAACTGTTTTTT. Residues: CASSQGSTFATNEKLFF.

This clone appeared once. The rearrangement links TRBV5-1 to TRBJ2-2, with TRBD1 matching over 7 bases. Losses at the gene ends were 0 bases for V and 4 bases for J; bases not matched to a gene: 6. The CDR3 loop spans 16 amino acids. Germline CDR1 SGHRS, CDR2 YFSETQ. The DNA for the CDR3 is TGCGCCAGCAGCTTGGAAGCGGCAGGGGGCACCGGGGAGCTGTTTTTT. As protein: CASSLEAAGGTGELFF.

CDR3 loop: CASSGQMNTEAFF. CDR3 coding DNA: TGTGCCAGCAGTGGACAGATGAACACTGAAGCTTTCTTT. The chain is built from TRBV2 and TRBJ1-1; tentative D call: TRBD1 (5 bases). This CDR3 has 13 amino acids. V lost 4 bases and J lost 0, with 6 bases in between. The V gene's germline CDR1 is SNHLY and CDR2 FYNNEI. Drawing the rest from reference TRBV2 and TRBJ1-1, the complete variable domain is EPEVTQTPSHQVTQMGQEVILRCVPISNHLYFYWYRQILGQKVEFLVSFYNNEISEKSEIFDDQFSVERPDGSNFTLKIRSTKLEDSAMYFCASSGQMNTEAFFGQGTRLTVV.

The chain recombines TRBV18 with TRBJ2-7; 10 bases fit TRBD1. Germline values: CDR1 KGHSH, CDR2 LQKENI. The ends lost 4 bases at V and 2 bases at J; junction bases unmatched: 20. CDR3 size: 20 residues. CDR3 region: CASSRELGQGGTSETYEQYF. CDR3 DNA sequence: TGTGCCAGCTCACGAGAGCTCGGACAGGGGGGAACTAGCGAAACCTACGAGCAGTACTTC.

The chain couples TRBV9 to TRBJ2-2, with D possibly being TRBD2 (5 bases). In germline, CDR1 is SGDLS, CDR2 YYNGEE. This CDR3 is 14 amino acids long. Trimming left V 5 bases short and J 1 base short, with 9 bases between. CDR3 nucleotides: TGTGCCAGCAGAGCCGGACTGAACACCGGGGAGCTGTTTTTT. This sequence encodes CASRAGLNTGELFF.

V usage is TRBV7-4 and J usage is TRBJ1-1; D not certain. The CDR3 contains 16 residues. Germline CDR1 and CDR2: SGHVT and SQSDAQ. The V and J ends lost 5 bases and 1 base respectively, with 17 bases between them. The CDR3 sequence: CASSPLPPGANTEAFF. DNA for the CDR3: TGTGCCAGCAGCCCCCTGCCCCCAGGTGCGAACACTGAAGCTTTCTTT. The variable domain in full, with the rest retrieved from reference TRBV7-4 and TRBJ1-1, is GAGVSQSPRYKVAKRGRDVALRCDSISGHVTLYWYRQTLGQGSEVLTYSQSDAQRDKSGRPSGRFSAERPERSVSTLKIQRTEQGDSAVYLCASSPLPPGANTEAFFGQGTRLTVV.

The chain carries TRBV7-3 and TRBJ1-6, with D unclear. The V gene's germline CDR1 is SGHTA and CDR2 FQGTGA. This CDR3 has 15 residues. V was pared by 0 bases and J by 2 bases, with 5 bases between. CDR3 nucleotide sequence: TGTGCCAGCAGCTTAACACATGCCTATAATTCACCCCTCCACTTT. Translated: CASSLTHAYNSPLHF. Filled out from reference TRBV7-3 and TRBJ1-6, the complete variable domain reads GAGVSQTPSNKVTEKGKYVELRCDPISGHTALYWYRQSLGQGPEFLIYFQGTGAADDSGLPNDRFFAVRPEGSVSTLKIQRTERGDSAVYLCASSLTHAYNSPLHFGNGTRLTVT.

This clone was counted once. The chain combines TRBV9 with TRBJ2-3; D remains unclear. CDR3 size: 13 residues. CDR1 and CDR2 (germline): SGDLS, YYNGEE. The V gene lost 0 bases and the J gene lost 2 bases, with 4 bases spanning the gap. In DNA, the CDR3 is TGTGCCAGCAGCGTAGATCACACAGATACGCAGTATTTT. It translates to CASSVDHTDTQYF. The entire variable domain, with the rest obtained from reference TRBV9 and TRBJ2-3, is as follows: DSGVTQTPKHLITATGQRVTLRCSPRSGDLSVYWYQQSLDQGLQFLIQYYNGEERAKGNILERFSAQQFPDLHSELNLSSLELGDSALYFCASSVDHTDTQYFGPGTRLTVL.

The V and J genes are TRBV7-3 and TRBJ2-2, with D unclear. V gave up 0 bases and J gave up 3 bases, with 17 bases separating them. Per germline, CDR1 SGHTA and CDR2 FQGTGA. This CDR3 region has 18 residues. CDR3 nucleotides: TGTGCCAGCAGCTTAACTTTTGCGGCCGGGTTCGACACCGGGGAGCTGTTTTTT. Protein sequence: CASSLTFAAGFDTGELFF.

V usage is TRBV7-3 and J usage is TRBJ2-2; 11 bases map to TRBD2. The germline gives CDR1 SGHTA, CDR2 FQGTGA. The CDR3 consists of 17 residues. V lost 2 bases and J lost 5; bases outside the gene matches: 7. The CDR3 DNA reads TGTGCCAGCAGCTTAGTAGCGGGGGGGCCGAGGACCGGGGAGCTGTTTTTT. It encodes CASSLVAGGPRTGELFF.

The J gene is TRBJ1-2, the V gene TRBV4-2; 8 bases are a match to TRBD1. Germline V lookup: CDR1 LGHNA, CDR2 YNFKEQ. V dropped 0 bases and J dropped 4; count of bases not matched to a gene: 7. The CDR3 has 16 residues. CDR3 residues: CASSQDDGQGTYGYTF. The DNA of the CDR3 is TGTGCCAGCAGCCAAGATGACGGACAGGGAACCTATGGCTACACCTTC.

The chain is built from TRBV7-8 and TRBJ1-1, with 8 bases that match TRBD1. This CDR3 region has 14 residues. CDR1 and CDR2 (germline): SGHVS, FQNEAQ. With 5 bases clipped from V and 4 bases from J, the junction kept 6 bases outside the gene matches. CDR3 sequence reads: CASSPRGPVTEAFF. CDR3 DNA sequence: TGTGCCAGCAGCCCCAGGGGGCCGGTCACTGAAGCTTTCTTT.

The V call is TRBV7-3, the J call TRBJ1-2, with 8 positions matching TRBD1. Germline CDR1 is SGHTA and CDR2 is FQGTGA. The CDR3 has 15 amino acids. V shed 5 bases and J 0 bases; nucleotides not matched to a gene: 5. The CDR3 reads CASSPGTGANYGYTF. The CDR3 DNA follows: TGTGCCAGCAGCCCGGGGACAGGAGCTAACTATGGCTACACCTTC.

This chain links TRBV9 with TRBJ2-7; 9 bases are a match to TRBD1. The germline V gene encodes CDR1 SGDLS and CDR2 YYNGEE. The CDR3 is 15 amino acids. Unmatched junction bases numbered 8, after V lost 7 bases and J lost 0 bases. CDR3 protein: CASGPGQGISYEQYF. CDR3 bases: TGTGCCAGCGGGCCGGGACAGGGAATCTCCTACGAGCAGTACTTC.

This rearrangement joins TRBV19 to TRBJ1-4; unclear D gene. V was clipped by 3 bases and J by 7 bases, with 12 bases between them. CDR3 length: 14 amino acids. CDR1 and CDR2 from the germline V gene are LNHDA and SQIVND (reference sequence). CDR3 sequence reads: CASSMVTGSEKLFF. DNA for the CDR3: TGTGCCAGTAGTATGGTTACCGGGAGTGAAAAACTGTTTTTT.

J is TRBJ1-1 and V is TRBV4-2; TRBD1 is a possible D gene (5 bases). Germline CDR1 reads LGHNA; CDR2 reads YNFKEQ. The CDR3 spans 15 residues. Trimming cost V 2 bases and J 6 bases, with 16 bases left between them. The CDR3 spells CASSQLSGSSPEAFF. The CDR3 DNA sequence: TGTGCCAGCAGCCAACTATCAGGGTCAAGTCCTGAAGCTTTCTTT.

The V and J genes are TRBV19 and TRBJ1-4, with D possibly being TRBD1 (6 bases). The CDR3 contains 12 residues. The V and J ends lost 5 bases and 14 bases respectively, with 15 bases between them. Germline V CDR1 and CDR2: LNHDA, SQIVND (reference sequence). CDR3 nucleotide sequence: TGTGCCAGTAGTTTCTTGACAGGTACGCTGTTTTTT. It specifies CASSFLTGTLFF.

This chain joins TRBV5-6 and TRBJ2-5, with 8 bases identical to TRBD2. The J call may be faulty, since TRBJ2-7 better matches the DNA end. The CDR3 has 15 residues. Germline V gene sequence: CDR1 SGHDT, CDR2 YYEEEE. CDR3 bases: TGTGCCAGCAGCTCCACGGGGGGGTCCTACTACGAGCAGTACTTC. Protein sequence: CASSSTGGSYYEQYF.

The chain couples TRBV6-1 to TRBJ1-1; 7 positions match TRBD1. CDR1 is MNHNS and CDR2 is SASEGT in the germline V gene. The CDR3 runs 15 residues. Trimming took 7 bases from V and 5 from J; bases not matched to a gene: 13. The chain's CDR3 is CASIFIRTGSTEAFF. CDR3 sequence (DNA): TGTGCCAGCATTTTCATCAGGACAGGTTCGACTGAAGCTTTCTTT.

This CDR3 reads CASSPRQGSYEQYF. DNA for the CDR3: TGTGCCAGCAGCCCCCGGCAGGGTTCCTACGAGCAGTACTTC. This chain uses TRBV7-8 with TRBJ2-7; possibly TRBD1 for D (5 bases). The V end was cut by 5 bases, the J end by 1 base, with 12 bases between. The CDR3 is 14 amino acids. Germline V gene data show CDR1 as SGHVS and CDR2 as FQNEAQ.

The chain couples TRBV29-1 to TRBJ2-3; the match to TRBD2 covers 10 bases. CDR1 and CDR2 from the germline V gene are SQVTM and ANQGSEA. CDR3 length equals 13 residues. The CDR3 loop is CGGGTSGTDTQYF. CDR3 in DNA: TGCGGCGGGGGGACTAGCGGCACAGATACGCAGTATTTT.

This chain links TRBV5-1 with TRBJ2-1; 12 nucleotides align to TRBD2. CDR1 is SGHRS, CDR2 YFSETQ, per germline. The trim removed 3 bases at V and 5 bases at J, leaving 3 bases unmatched. The CDR3 covers 15 residues. CDR3 sequence: CASSSGLAGNNEQFF. The CDR3 DNA is TGCGCCAGCAGCTCCGGACTAGCGGGAAACAATGAGCAGTTCTTC.

This clone was seen a single time. J is TRBJ2-5 and V is TRBV29-1, with a tentative D call TRBD1 (5 bases). The end of the DNA is better explained by TRBJ2-7, so the J call may be wrong. Germline V gene data show CDR1 as SQVTM and CDR2 as ANQGSEA. The CDR3 runs to 13 residues. Here the CDR3 reads CSVGSPGNYEQYF. CDR3 coding DNA: TGCAGCGTAGGTTCGCCAGGGAACTACGAGCAGTACTTC.

Only a few counts were recorded for this clone. The DNA of the CDR3 is TGTGCCAGCAGTGAACACAGAACACAAGAGCAGTACTTC. Protein sequence: CASSEHRTQEQYF. The V and J genes are TRBV6-1 and TRBJ2-7, with no clear D. Per germline, CDR1 MNHNS and CDR2 SASEGT. Trimming stripped 2 bases from V and 7 bases from J, with 12 bases between. The CDR3 spans 13 residues.

CDR3 DNA: TGTGCCAGCAGCTTAGGAAGTTCTAGCGGGGGTTGGAAAGATACGCAGTATTTT. Amino acid sequence: CASSLGSSSGGWKDTQYF. V is TRBV7-2 and J is TRBJ2-3; 10 nucleotides line up with TRBD2. The V gene's germline CDR1 is SGHTA and CDR2 FQGNSA. J gave up 5 bases and V 1 base, and 12 bases lay outside the gene matches. The CDR3 contains 18 residues.

The CDR3 region has the DNA TGTGCCAGCAGTGAAGAGGGGACAGGGCACTATGGCTACACCTTC. This encodes CASSEEGTGHYGYTF. The chain joins TRBV6-1 to TRBJ1-2; 9 nucleotides agree with TRBD1. V lost 1 base, J lost 3 bases, and 3 bases stayed unmatched. Germline CDR1 and CDR2: MNHNS and SASEGT. This CDR3 has 15 residues.

Only a few counts were recorded for this clone. This CDR3 is CASSFTGAEGYTF. The DNA of the CDR3 is TGTGCCAGCAGCTTTACAGGGGCGGAGGGCTACACCTTC. J is TRBJ1-2 and V is TRBV11-2; 7 bases align to TRBD1. The junction had 6 bases not matched to a gene; V was cut back by 3 bases and J by 8 bases. The CDR3 has 13 residues. The germline V gene has CDR1 SGHAT and CDR2 FQNNGV.

The chain recombines TRBV5-6 with TRBJ2-1; TRBD2 agrees at 9 bases. From germline, CDR1 is SGHDT and CDR2 YYEEEE. The CDR3 consists of 16 residues. The junction had 7 bases not matched to a gene; V was cut back by 2 bases and J by 4 bases. The CDR3 DNA sequence: TGTGCCAGCAGCTTTTTAAGCGGGGGGAAATACAATGAGCAGTTCTTC. It specifies CASSFLSGGKYNEQFF.